The 8 T cell receptor beta chains below all came from one sample that was sequenced in a study of T cells after yellow fever vaccination. Each CDR3 protein gets one entry after TCRdb re-called the 5' RACE reads with MiXCR. The sample has 310,000 or so distinct CDR3 sequences, around 3.6% seen once. Specimen: PBMCs, collected on the day of the yellow fever booster vaccination. Source of these receptors: a man younger than 35 who received the YFV17D yellow fever vaccine.

This clonotype was counted only a few times. This chain links TRBV5-4 with TRBJ2-3; 8 nucleotides match TRBD2. Germline lookup yields CDR1 SGHNT and CDR2 YYREEE (reference sequence). This CDR3 is 15 amino acids long. V lost 4 bases, J lost 5 bases, and 9 bases stayed unmatched. CDR3 protein: CASSLGGVRVDTQYF. DNA of the CDR3: TGTGCCAGCAGCCTCGGGGGGGTCAGGGTAGATACGCAGTATTTT.

The sample holds many counts of this clonotype. The chain employs TRBV20-1 and TRBJ2-3; D perhaps matches TRBD2 (5 bases). Trimming removed 6 bases from V and 0 bases from J, with 19 bases in between. The germline V gene has CDR1 DFQATT and CDR2 SNEGSKA (reference sequence). This CDR3 contains 16 residues. The CDR3 bases are TGCAGTGCCCCACCGGCCGGGGTGGGGAGCACAGATACGCAGTATTTT. Translating gives CSAPPAGVGSTDTQYF.

The CDR3 loop reads CASIGRGNYGYTF. CDR3 nucleotide sequence: TGTGCCAGCATAGGGAGGGGGAACTATGGCTACACCTTC. V and J are TRBV6-5 and TRBJ1-2, with D perhaps matching TRBD1 (6 bases). The CDR3 covers 13 residues. Germline assignment: CDR1 MNHEY and CDR2 SVGAGI. Trimming took 7 bases from V and 2 from J, leaving 11 bases between them.

This clonotype was picked up a small number of times. This sequence joins TRBV12-3 or TRBV12-4 and TRBJ1-1; TRBD1 might be the D (5 bases). V lost 7 bases to trimming and J lost 4 bases, with 13 bases between them. The CDR3 consists of 13 residues. CDR3 residues: CASTPGGSTEAFF. The DNA of the CDR3 is TGTGCCAGCACCCCTGGGGGGAGCACTGAAGCTTTCTTT.

This clonotype came up a few times. The chain links TRBV5-1 to TRBJ2-7, with 8 positions matching TRBD1. Germline lookup yields CDR1 SGHRS and CDR2 YFSETQ. The CDR3 totals 15 residues. V dropped 3 bases and J dropped 2; count of bases not matched to a gene: 7. CDR3 coding DNA: TGCGCCAGCAGCTCCGGACAGGGTGGCACCTACGAGCAGTACGTC. Residues: CASSSGQGGTYEQYV.

V gene TRBV6-5 combines with J gene TRBJ1-5, with D unresolved. The CDR3 runs 15 residues. In germline, CDR1 is MNHEY, CDR2 SVGAGI. V was pared by 0 bases and J by 11 bases, with 17 bases between. In DNA form, the CDR3 reads TGTGCCAGCAGTTACTCCGGGCCCAGCTCTACCACCCAGCATTTT. This encodes CASSYSGPSSTTQHF.

In this sample, this clonotype turned up many times. CDR3: CASSGSGGAHTQYF. In DNA form, the CDR3 reads TGTGCCAGCAGCGGAAGCGGGGGGGCACATACGCAGTATTTT. The chain employs TRBV9 and TRBJ2-3; 10 bases are a match to TRBD2. The J segment lost 7 bases and the V segment lost 3 bases, leaving 5 bases of the junction unmatched. The germline gives CDR1 SGDLS, CDR2 YYNGEE. The CDR3 is 14 residues long.

The CDR3 spells CASSPDSGTGLHTF. CDR3 nucleotide sequence: TGTGCCAGCAGCCCGGATTCCGGGACAGGGCTCCACACCTTC. The J gene is TRBJ1-2, the V gene TRBV6-2 or TRBV6-3, with 9 bases identical to TRBD1. Unmatched junction bases numbered 14, after V lost 6 bases and J lost 12 bases. The CDR3 length is 14 residues. The germline V gene has CDR1 MNHEY and CDR2 SVGEGT.